Given below is one T cell receptor beta chain in context. The data originate from a study of T cell changes during pregnancy in multiple sclerosis. The assay was immunoSEQ multiplex PCR, and TCRdb's table has in-frame clones only and misses some. The sample holds about 100,000 clones, about 94% seen once. The CDR3 is 18 amino acids. V shed 6 bases, J shed 2 bases, and the junction held 11 bases outside the gene matches. Germline CDR1 reads SGHVS; CDR2 reads FNYEAQ. The sequence was collected from a female donor with multiple sclerosis, enrolled in a pregnancy study. The chain carries TRBV7-6 and TRBJ2-1; the match to TRBD2 covers 12 bases. Sequences were derived from peripheral blood, sampled before pregnancy. In DNA form, the CDR3 reads TGTGCCAGCAGTCCCGGACTAGCGGGATTGGGAACCTACAATGAGCAGTTCTTC. Translation: CASSPGLAGLGTYNEQFF.